This T cell receptor beta chain was recovered during a study of OX40 agonist ivuxolimab in advanced cancers. Per the germline V gene, CDR1 is SGHAT and CDR2 is FQDESV (reference sequence). CDR3 length: 14 amino acids. Trimming cost V 3 bases and J 2 bases, with 11 bases left between them. TCRdb's copy holds only in-frame clones and misses some; the assay was immunoSEQ multiplex PCR. In the table there are more than 45,000 clones, roughly 93% of which are singletons. The material was CD4+ or CD8+ T cells sorted from blood, obtained in a trial of the OX40 agonist ivuxolimab. The rearrangement uses TRBV11-1 and TRBJ2-7; maybe TRBD2 (6 bases). The source of this sequence is an adult with an advanced solid tumor such as melanoma, head and neck, liver or kidney cancer. The CDR3 is CASSFPGAPYEQYF. In DNA form, the CDR3 reads TGTGCCAGCAGCTTTCCGGGAGCTCCCTACGAGCAGTACTTC.